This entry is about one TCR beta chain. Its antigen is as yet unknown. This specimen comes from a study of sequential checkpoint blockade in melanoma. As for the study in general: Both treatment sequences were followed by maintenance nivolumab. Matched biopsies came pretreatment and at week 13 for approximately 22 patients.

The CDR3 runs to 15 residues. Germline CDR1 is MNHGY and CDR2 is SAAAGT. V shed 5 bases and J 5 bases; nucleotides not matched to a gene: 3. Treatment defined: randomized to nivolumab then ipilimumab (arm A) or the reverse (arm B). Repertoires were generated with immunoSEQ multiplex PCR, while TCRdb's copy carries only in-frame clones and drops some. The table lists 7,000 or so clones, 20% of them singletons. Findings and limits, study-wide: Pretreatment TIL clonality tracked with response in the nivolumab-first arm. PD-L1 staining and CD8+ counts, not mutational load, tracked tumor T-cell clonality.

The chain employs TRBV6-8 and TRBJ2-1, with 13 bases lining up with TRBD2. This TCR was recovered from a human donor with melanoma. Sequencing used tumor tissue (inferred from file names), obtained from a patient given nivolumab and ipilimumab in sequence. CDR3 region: CASSGGLAGHNEQFF. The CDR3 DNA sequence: TGTGCCAGCAGTGGGGGACTAGCGGGGCACAATGAGCAGTTCTTC.